Reported below is one T cell receptor (beta chain). Its specificity is unknown. Germline V CDR1 and CDR2: MGHRA, YSYEKL. CDR3 length equals 15 residues. Trimming left V 1 base short and J 6 bases short, with 15 bases between. 60 Vbeta and 13 Jbeta primers were used in PCR. Clones were sequenced by immunoSEQ multiplex PCR, and TCRdb holds only the in-frame ones, with some missing. In the table there are 100,000 to 150,000 clones, around 80% of which are singletons. The data are from a study of cytomegalovirus exposure and HLA in healthy donors. General observations from the study: Some V segments could not be told apart, so they were left out, TRBV6-2 and TRBV6-3 among them. The investigators catalogued 160 or so TCR beta chains as cytomegalovirus-associated.

The sequenced material came from PBMCs. The gene calls are TRBV4-1 and TRBJ1-2, with D uncertain. The sequence was collected from a man aged 30-40 years in good health and CMV-seronegative. The CDR3: CASSQGGGQVHGYTF. The CDR3 DNA follows: TGCGCCAGCAGCCAAGGCGGAGGCCAAGTCCATGGCTACACCTTC.